This T cell receptor (beta chain) comes out of a study of T-cell memory formation after mild COVID-19. Study as a whole: Across donors, TCR clusters were largely donor specific.

J gave up 4 bases and V 4 bases, and 9 bases lay outside the gene matches. Germline values: CDR1 DFQATT, CDR2 SNEGSKA (reference sequence). This CDR3 contains 14 residues. A 5'RACE reaction primed in the constant segment made cDNA libraries of TCR alpha and TCR beta, and these carried sample barcodes and UMIs. Via MiXCR, TCRdb re-called the 5' RACE reads, giving one row per CDR3 protein. The sample records a few hundred thousand distinct CDR3 sequences, approximately 15% being singletons. Overall study results and limits: Clones that contracted from day 15 to 85 had balanced CD4/CD8; later expanders were CD4+ biased.

Note on this clonotype: What it binds is unknown.

The receptor was derived from a man aged 18 to 30 who had mild COVID-19 (a few samples of this study predate the infection). Cell type and time point are not known. Sequenced input: PBMCs or a T cell subset sorted from them (not recorded which). This chain uses TRBV20-1 with TRBJ1-2, with 7 nucleotides matching TRBD1. This CDR3 is CSATPQGPVYGYTF. The CDR3 DNA reads as TGCAGTGCTACACCACAGGGGCCCGTCTATGGCTACACCTTC.